This T cell receptor beta chain was identified during a study of cytomegalovirus exposure and HLA in healthy donors. Vbeta (60) and Jbeta (13) primers were used in the PCR. The assay was immunoSEQ multiplex PCR, and TCRdb's table has in-frame clones only and misses some. The table includes 150,000 to 200,000 clones, approximately 72% detected once. Broader study findings: Being productive about 90% or about 30% of the time was typical of most TCR beta V segments in an earlier analysis. CMV antigen specificity of three CMV-associated chains was confirmed in vitro. CMV serostatus was the sole immune exposure data available.

This CDR3 spans 16 amino acids. CDR1 and CDR2 from the germline V gene are GTSNPN and SVGIG (reference sequence). Trimming pared 1 base from V and 0 bases from J, leaving 13 bases between. On this clone: What it recognizes is unknown.

This clonotype originated in a female donor in good health and CMV-seronegative. This chain connects TRBV30 to TRBJ1-5, with D tentatively TRBD1 (6 bases). Sequenced sample: PBMCs. The CDR3 region is CAWSDHRVYSNQPQHF. CDR3 bases: TGTGCCTGGAGTGACCACAGGGTGTATAGCAATCAGCCCCAGCATTTT.